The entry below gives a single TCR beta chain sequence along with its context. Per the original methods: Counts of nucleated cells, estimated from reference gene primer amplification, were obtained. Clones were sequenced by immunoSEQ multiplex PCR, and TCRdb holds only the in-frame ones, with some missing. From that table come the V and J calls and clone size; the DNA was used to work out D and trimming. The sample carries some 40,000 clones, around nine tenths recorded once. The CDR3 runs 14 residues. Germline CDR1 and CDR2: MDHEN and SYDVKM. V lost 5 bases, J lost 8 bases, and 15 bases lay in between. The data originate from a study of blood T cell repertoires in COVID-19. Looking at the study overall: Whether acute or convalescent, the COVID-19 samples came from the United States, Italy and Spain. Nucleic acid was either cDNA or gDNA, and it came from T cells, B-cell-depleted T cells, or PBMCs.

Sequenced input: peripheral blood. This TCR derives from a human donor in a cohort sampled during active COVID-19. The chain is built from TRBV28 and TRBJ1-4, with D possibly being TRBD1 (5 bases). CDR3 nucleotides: TGTGCCAGCAGTATACAGGAACTACGCGAAAAACTGTTTTTT. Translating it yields CASSIQELREKLFF.